The 14 T cell receptor beta chains presented below share a single source sample, sequenced in a study of OX40 agonist ivuxolimab in advanced cancers. Library creation used the immunoSEQ multiplex PCR assay. TCRdb provides this immuneACCESS table in a form limited to in-frame rearrangements. Some clones are lacking; in checked studies, under half of them reflect an unresolved V gene, and why the rest are absent is not known. Present in this sample are some 74,000 clones, over 75% of which were seen just once. The ten largest clones add up to more than 0.75% of the sample. Sequences were derived from CD4+ or CD8+ T cells sorted from blood, sampled in a trial of the OX40 agonist ivuxolimab. These receptor sequences come from an adult with an advanced solid tumor such as melanoma, head and neck, liver or kidney cancer.

The CDR3 DNA sequence: TGTGCCAGCAGCTTAGGGTCACCGAACACCGGGGAGCTGTTTTTT. It is translated as CASSLGSPNTGELFF. The rearrangement joins TRBV11-3 to TRBJ2-2; D unclear. Deletions cut 1 base from V and 0 bases from J, with 6 bases between. The germline gives CDR1 SGHNT, CDR2 YENEEA. This CDR3 has 15 residues.

This sequence joins TRBV6-6 and TRBJ1-5, with a tentative D call TRBD1 (5 bases). CDR1 is MNHNY, CDR2 SVGAGI, per germline (reference sequence). The CDR3 spans 13 residues. V was trimmed by 5 bases and J by 5 bases, leaving 10 bases between them. Here the CDR3 reads CASSLGAYQPQHF. CDR3 nucleotide sequence: TGTGCCAGCAGTCTCGGGGCCTATCAGCCCCAGCATTTT.

This rearrangement joins TRBV11-2 to TRBJ2-4; D ambiguous. V lost 1 base and J 6 bases, leaving 7 bases between the germline ends. This CDR3 spans 13 amino acids. Germline V gene lookup returns CDR1 SGHAT and CDR2 FQNNGV. The DNA for the CDR3 is TGTGCCAGCAGCTTAGGGGCAGTAAACATTCAGTACTTC. As protein: CASSLGAVNIQYF.

V and J are TRBV18 and TRBJ1-1, with D unclear. Germline V gene lookup returns CDR1 KGHSH and CDR2 LQKENI. The CDR3 is 13 amino acids. Deletions cut 2 bases from V and 6 bases from J, with 10 bases between. CDR3 nucleotide sequence: TGTGCCAGCTCACCAGCTTTGAGCTCTGAAGCTTTCTTT. This sequence encodes CASSPALSSEAFF.

Here the CDR3 DNA reads TGTGCCAGCAGTCGCTCAGAAGGGGGGGAGACCCAGTACTTC. Translated: CASSRSEGGETQYF. This chain joins TRBV7-9 and TRBJ2-5; D tentatively reads TRBD1 or TRBD2 (6 bases each). This CDR3 has 14 amino acids. CDR1 and CDR2 from the germline V gene are SEHNR and FQNEAQ (reference sequence). Trimming left V 6 bases short and J 5 bases short, with 16 bases between.

This clone was counted a single time. The chain uses TRBV28 and TRBJ2-3; 12 bases match TRBD2. Looked up from germline, CDR1 is MDHEN and CDR2 is SYDVKM. After removal of 4 bases from V and 5 bases from J, the junction contained 1 base not matched to a gene. The CDR3 totals 14 residues. CDR3: CASSSGLAGDTQYF. CDR3 bases: TGTGCCAGCAGTTCGGGACTAGCGGGAGATACGCAGTATTTT.

The V call is TRBV27, the J call TRBJ2-6; 9 nucleotides match TRBD1. The germline V gene has CDR1 MNHEY and CDR2 SMNVEV (reference sequence). The CDR3 extends over 17 amino acids. V shed 5 bases, J shed 0 bases, and the junction held 5 bases outside the gene matches. In DNA form, the CDR3 reads TGTGCCAGCAGTCGGGACAGGGCAAGCTCTGGGGCCAACGTCCTGACTTTC. Amino acids: CASSRDRASSGANVLTF.

The J gene is TRBJ2-7, the V gene TRBV28; D could derive from TRBD1 or TRBD2 (6 bases each). V gave up 5 bases and J gave up 3 bases, with 11 bases separating them. The CDR3 runs to 13 residues. In germline, CDR1 is MDHEN, CDR2 SYDVKM. CDR3 sequence (DNA): TGTGCCAGCAGTGGAGGGACACACTACGAGCAGTACTTC. It specifies CASSGGTHYEQYF.

The chain couples TRBV11-2 to TRBJ1-4; D unresolved. The germline gives CDR1 SGHAT, CDR2 FQNNGV. The CDR3 has 15 amino acids. Trimming removed 2 bases from V and 7 bases from J, with 14 bases in between. The CDR3 sequence is CASSLTGFSPEKLFF. The CDR3 DNA reads TGTGCCAGCAGCTTAACGGGTTTCTCCCCTGAAAAACTGTTTTTT.

This chain links TRBV7-6 with TRBJ2-3, with 10 bases matching TRBD2. The CDR3 has 16 residues. V shed 1 base, J shed 3 bases, and the junction held 4 bases outside the gene matches. Germline V gene lookup returns CDR1 SGHVS and CDR2 FNYEAQ. The CDR3 region is CASSLGAGGPTDTQYF. In DNA form, the CDR3 reads TGTGCCAGCAGCTTAGGAGCGGGAGGGCCTACAGATACGCAGTATTTT. Drawing the rest from reference TRBV7-6 and TRBJ2-3, the complete variable domain is GAGVSQSPRYKVTKRGQDVALRCDPISGHVSLYWYRQALGQGPEFLTYFNYEAQQDKSGLPNDRFSAERPEGSISTLTIQRTEQRDSAMYRCASSLGAGGPTDTQYFGPGTRLTVL.

In DNA form, the CDR3 reads TGTGCCTGGAGCTACGCCGGGACTTTACACTACGAGCAGTACTTC. This translates into CAWSYAGTLHYEQYF. The chain joins TRBV30 to TRBJ2-7; a possible D gene is TRBD2 (6 bases). This CDR3 comprises 15 residues. V lost 3 bases and J lost 3, with 18 bases in between. Germline V CDR1 and CDR2: GTSNPN, SVGIG (reference sequence).

The rearrangement joins TRBV7-2 to TRBJ2-7; TRBD2 aligns across 9 bases. CDR1 is SGHTA and CDR2 is FQGNSA in the germline V gene. The V and J ends lost 5 bases and 2 bases, in that order; junction bases with no gene match: 10. The CDR3 contains 16 residues. Written as DNA, the CDR3 is TGTGCCAGCAGCCGCCCGTTAGCGGGAGCCACCTACGAGCAGTACTTC. This translates into CASSRPLAGATYEQYF.

The CDR3 protein is CASSPKRNTDTQYF. DNA of the CDR3: TGTGCCAGCAGCCCAAAGCGGAACACAGATACGCAGTATTTT. The J gene is TRBJ2-3, the V gene TRBV7-9; D is possibly TRBD2 (5 bases). The CDR3 has 14 residues. Trimming removed 5 bases from V and 2 bases from J, with 11 bases in between. Germline CDR1 is SEHNR and CDR2 is FQNEAQ (reference sequence).

The gene calls are TRBV5-1 and TRBJ2-4, with 10 bases identical to TRBD2. V dropped 4 bases and J dropped 7; count of bases not matched to a gene: 5. Germline CDR1 SGHRS, CDR2 YFSETQ. The length of the CDR3 is 14 residues. CDR3 sequence: CASSPLAGVNIQYF. The CDR3, as DNA: TGCGCCAGCAGCCCCCTAGCGGGAGTGAACATTCAGTACTTC.